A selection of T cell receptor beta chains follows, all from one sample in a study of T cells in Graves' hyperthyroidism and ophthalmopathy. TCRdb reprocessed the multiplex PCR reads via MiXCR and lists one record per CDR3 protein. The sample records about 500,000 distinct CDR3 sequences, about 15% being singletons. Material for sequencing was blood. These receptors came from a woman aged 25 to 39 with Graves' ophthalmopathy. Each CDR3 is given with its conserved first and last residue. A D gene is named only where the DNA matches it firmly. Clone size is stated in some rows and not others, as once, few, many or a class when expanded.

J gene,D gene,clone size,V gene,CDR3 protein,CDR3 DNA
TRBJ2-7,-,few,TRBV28,CASSPNLSSYEQYF,TGTGCCAGCAGTCCGAACTTGAGCTCCTACGAGCAGTACTTC
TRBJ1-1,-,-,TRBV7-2,CASSLFSSGGNTEAFF,TGTGCCAGCAGCTTATTTTCCTCTGGGGGGAACACTGAAGCTTTCTTT
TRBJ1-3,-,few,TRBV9,CASSGNQGTGNTIYF,TGTGCCAGCAGCGGAAACCAGGGAACTGGAAACACCATATATTTT
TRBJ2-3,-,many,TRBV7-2,CASSVPTTDTQYF,TGTGCCAGCAGCGTGCCGACCACAGATACGCAGTATTTT
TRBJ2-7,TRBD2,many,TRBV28,CASSRALAGGLSYEQYF,TGTGCCAGCAGCCGTGCCCTAGCGGGAGGCCTCTCCTACGAGCAGTACTTC
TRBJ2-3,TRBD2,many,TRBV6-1,CASSQEGLAGTDTQYF,TGTGCCAGCAGTCAAGAGGGACTAGCGGGCACAGATACGCAGTATTTT
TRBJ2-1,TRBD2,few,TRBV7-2,CASSSAVLAGGSNEQFF,TGTGCCAGCAGCTCAGCGGTACTAGCGGGAGGAAGTAATGAGCAGTTCTTC
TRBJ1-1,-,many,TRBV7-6,CASSSSWESTEAFF,TGTGCCAGCAGCTCATCTTGGGAGAGCACTGAAGCTTTCTTT
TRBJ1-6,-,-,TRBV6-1,CASMANVSPLHF,TGTGCCAGCATGGCGAACGTTTCACCCCTCCACTTT
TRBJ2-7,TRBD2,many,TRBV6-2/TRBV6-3,CASSYSVGTSGRGAYHEQYF,TGTGCCAGCAGTTACTCTGTCGGGACTAGCGGGAGAGGTGCTTACCACGAGCAGTACTTC
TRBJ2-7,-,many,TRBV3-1,CASSQDISNEQYF,TGTGCCAGCAGCCAAGATATTTCTAACGAGCAGTACTTC
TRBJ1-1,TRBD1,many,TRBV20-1,CSASRQGLNTEAFF,TGCAGTGCTAGCAGACAGGGGCTGAACACTGAAGCTTTCTTT
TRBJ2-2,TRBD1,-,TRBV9,CASSVATGDTGEPFF,TGTGCCAGCAGCGTAGCCACAGGGGACACCGGGGAGCCGTTTTTT
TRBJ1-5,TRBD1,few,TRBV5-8,CASSSTGVAGQPQHF,TGTGCCAGCAGCTCTACAGGGGTAGCAGGACAGCCCCAGCATTTT
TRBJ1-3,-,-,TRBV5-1,CASSSYEQGSGNTIYF,TGCGCCAGCAGCTCGTACGAACAGGGTTCTGGAAACACCATATATTTT
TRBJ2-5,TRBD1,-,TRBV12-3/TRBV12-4,CASSTRDRSETQYF,TGTGCCAGCAGTACCCGGGACAGGTCTGAGACCCAGTACTTC
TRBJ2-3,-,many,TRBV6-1,CASSRYKGTDTQYF,TGTGCCAGCAGTCGATATAAGGGAACAGATACGCAGTATTTT
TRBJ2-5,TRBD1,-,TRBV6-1,CASSPRTGGKVETQYF,TGTGCCAGCAGCCCTAGGACAGGGGGAAAGGTGGAGACCCAGTACTTC
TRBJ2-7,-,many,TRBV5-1,CASREDGSSYEQYF,TGCGCCAGCCGAGAGGACGGAAGCTCCTACGAGCAGTACTTC
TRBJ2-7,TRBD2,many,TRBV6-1,CASSEKPAGGPYEQYF,TGTGCCAGCAGTGAGAAACCAGCGGGAGGTCCCTACGAGCAGTACTTC
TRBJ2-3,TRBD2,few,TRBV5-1,CASSLVLAGGPGDTQYF,TGCGCCAGCAGCTTGGTTTTAGCGGGAGGGCCTGGCGATACGCAGTATTTT
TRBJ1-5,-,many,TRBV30,CAWGPHNQPQHF,TGTGCCTGGGGACCGCACAATCAGCCCCAGCATTTT
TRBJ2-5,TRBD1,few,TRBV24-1,CATSATDRPENQETQYF,TGTGCCACCAGTGCCACGGACAGGCCAGAAAATCAAGAGACCCAGTACTTC
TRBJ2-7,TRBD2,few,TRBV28,CASTPVGLAGQGQYF,TGTGCCAGCACCCCCGTTGGACTAGCGGGCCAAGGGCAGTACTTC
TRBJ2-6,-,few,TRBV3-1,CASSQVGQQYSGANVLTF,TGTGCCAGCAGCCAAGTAGGGCAGCAATACTCTGGGGCCAACGTCCTGACTTTC
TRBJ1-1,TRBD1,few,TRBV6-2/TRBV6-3,CASSYSISGDRVNTEAFF,TGTGCCAGCAGTTACTCGATTTCGGGCGACAGGGTGAACACTGAAGCTTTCTTT
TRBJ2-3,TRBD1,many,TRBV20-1,CSARAGGLGTDTQYF,TGCAGTGCTAGAGCAGGGGGCTTGGGCACAGATACGCAGTATTTT
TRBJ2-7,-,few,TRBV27,CASSHLGPTRGDEQYF,TGTGCCAGCAGTCACCTGGGGCCGACGAGGGGGGACGAGCAGTACTTC
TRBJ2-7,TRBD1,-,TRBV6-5,CASSYSSGTGVGEQYF,TGTGCCAGCAGTTACTCCTCCGGGACAGGGGTTGGCGAGCAGTACTTC
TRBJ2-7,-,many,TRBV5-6,CASSEGHPYDEQYF,TGTGCCAGCAGCGAGGGACACCCTTACGACGAGCAGTACTTC
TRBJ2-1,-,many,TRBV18,CASSPPTGAQYNEQFF,TGTGCCAGCTCACCACCCACCGGGGCCCAATACAATGAGCAGTTCTTC
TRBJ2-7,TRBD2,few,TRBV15,CATSRGPLAGLREQYF,TGTGCCACCAGCAGAGGTCCCCTAGCGGGACTCCGGGAGCAGTACTTC
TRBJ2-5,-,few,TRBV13,CASRRTDQETQYF,TGTGCCAGCAGACGGACGGACCAAGAGACCCAGTACTTC
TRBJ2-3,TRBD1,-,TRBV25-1,CASSADRVGADTQYF,TGTGCCAGCAGTGCGGACAGGGTTGGCGCAGATACGCAGTATTTT
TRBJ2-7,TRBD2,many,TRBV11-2,CASITSGRGEQYF,TGTGCCAGCATAACTAGCGGGAGGGGTGAGCAGTACTTC
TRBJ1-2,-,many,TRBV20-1,CSAPPGTFTGYNGYTF,TGCAGTGCTCCGCCCGGCACCTTTACAGGGTACAATGGCTACACCTTC
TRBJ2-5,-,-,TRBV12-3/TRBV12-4,CASSLAGFQETQYF,TGTGCCAGCAGTTTAGCGGGATTCCAAGAGACCCAGTACTTC
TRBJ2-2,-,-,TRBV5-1,CASSLTPQNTGELFF,TGTGCCAGCAGCTTGACACCCCAGAACACCGGGGAGCTGTTTTTT
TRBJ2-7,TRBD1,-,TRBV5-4,CASSVGTVPYEQYF,TGTGCCAGCAGCGTGGGGACAGTACCATACGAGCAGTACTTC
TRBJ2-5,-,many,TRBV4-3,CASSQDRQGYVTQYF,TGCGCCAGCAGCCAAGATAGGCAGGGGTACGTGACCCAGTACTTC
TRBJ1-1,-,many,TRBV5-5,CASELLGTEAFF,TGTGCCAGCGAGCTATTGGGCACTGAAGCTTTCTTT
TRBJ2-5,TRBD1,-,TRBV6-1,CASSADRGRETQYF,TGTGCCAGCAGTGCAGACAGGGGGCGAGAGACCCAGTACTTC
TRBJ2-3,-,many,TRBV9,CASSVDSGRVGADTQYF,TGTGCCAGCAGCGTAGACTCTGGCAGGGTGGGAGCAGATACGCAGTATTTT
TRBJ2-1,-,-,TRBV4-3,CASSQDHNGNADEQFF,TGCGCCAGCAGCCAAGATCATAACGGGAACGCCGATGAGCAGTTCTTC